The 8 T cell receptor beta chains reported below all come from one sample, sequenced in a study of CD8+CD57+ T cells in acquired aplastic anemia. The TCR beta profiling, which covered VDJ combination and CDR3 sequence, was carried out using genomic DNA as the template. MiXCR, applied by TCRdb to the reads, yields one record per CDR3 protein. The table has about 120,000 distinct CDR3 sequences, about 50% seen once; the top ten hold roughly 30%. Individuals selected for sequencing had exhibited CD8+CD57+ cell expansion on flow cytometry. The specimen sequenced was sorted CD4+, CD8+, or CD8+CD57+ T cells (not recorded which) from PBMCs. The receptor source for this set is a human donor with aplastic anemia.

CDR3: CASSIDSYMNTEAFF. CDR3 DNA: TGTGCCAGTAGTATAGACAGCTACATGAACACTGAAGCTTTCTTT. The V gene is TRBV19, the J gene TRBJ1-1, with D uncertain. CDR1 and CDR2 from the germline V gene are LNHDA and SQIVND (reference sequence). Trimming removed 0 bases from V and 0 bases from J, with 8 bases in between. This CDR3 has 15 residues.

Points on this clonotype: One end of the junction does not line up with germline, which may come from a read error. This chain joins TRBV2 and TRBJ2-5; 8 bases are shared with TRBD2. The CDR3 extends over 15 amino acids. Germline V lookup: CDR1 SNHLY, CDR2 FYNNEI. The CDR3 loop reads CASRSSGGRTETQYF. CDR3 in DNA: TGTGCCAGCAGATCCAGCGGGGGACGAACGGAGACCCAGTATTTC.

The CDR3 sequence is CASSEYRVSSYNEQFF. The CDR3 DNA reads as TGTGCCAGCAGTGAATATAGGGTGAGCTCCTACAATGAGCAGTTCTTC. The chain uses TRBV25-1 and TRBJ2-1, with unresolved D. Germline V gene sequence: CDR1 MGHDK, CDR2 SYGVNS. V was cut by 0 bases and J by 0 bases, with 9 bases left in between. The CDR3 has 16 residues.

This clonotype was seen a few times. The rearrangement joins TRBV5-8 to TRBJ1-6; D is unresolved. CDR1 is SGHTS, CDR2 YDEGEE, per germline. V was trimmed by 0 bases and J by 9 bases, leaving 4 bases between them. This CDR3 is 12 amino acids long. The CDR3: CASSLDPSPLHF. CDR3 coding DNA: TGTGCCAGCAGCTTGGATCCTTCACCCCTCCACTTT.

At least ten counts were recorded for this clonotype. This rearrangement joins TRBV7-7 to TRBJ2-2, with D tentatively TRBD1 (5 bases). Per the germline V gene, CDR1 is SSHAT and CDR2 is FNYEAQ (reference sequence). This CDR3 contains 12 residues. For the CDR3, the DNA is TGTGAAAGGGGATCCTCCCGAGGGGAGCTGTTTTTT. Translating gives CERGSSRGELFF.

This CDR3 reads CASSLVGPEYEQYF. CDR3 in DNA: TGTGCCAGCAGCTTAGTTGGCCCAGAGTACGAGCAGTACTTC. The chain carries TRBV7-9 and TRBJ2-7; D ambiguous. Germline V gene data show CDR1 as SEHNR and CDR2 as FQNEAQ (reference sequence). The CDR3 runs 14 residues. V was cut by 1 base and J by 4 bases, with 11 bases left in between.

This chain joins TRBV25-1 and TRBJ2-2; unclear D gene. Trimming shortened V by 3 bases and J by 6 bases, and 5 bases separated the two germline ends. Germline loops: CDR1 MGHDK, CDR2 SYGVNS. CDR3 length equals 12 residues. CDR3 in DNA: TGTGCCAGCAGTGACGGTTCCGGGGAGCTGTTTTTT. Encoded protein: CASSDGSGELFF.

The rearrangement links TRBV20-1 to TRBJ2-7; 7 nucleotides match TRBD1. V lost 5 bases to trimming and J lost 1 base; unmatched junction nucleotides: 5. CDR1 is DFQATT and CDR2 is SNEGSKA in the germline V gene (reference sequence). The CDR3 runs to 13 residues. CDR3 protein: CSARRQGSYEQYF. The CDR3 region has the DNA TGCAGTGCTCGCCGACAGGGATCCTACGAGCAGTACTTC.